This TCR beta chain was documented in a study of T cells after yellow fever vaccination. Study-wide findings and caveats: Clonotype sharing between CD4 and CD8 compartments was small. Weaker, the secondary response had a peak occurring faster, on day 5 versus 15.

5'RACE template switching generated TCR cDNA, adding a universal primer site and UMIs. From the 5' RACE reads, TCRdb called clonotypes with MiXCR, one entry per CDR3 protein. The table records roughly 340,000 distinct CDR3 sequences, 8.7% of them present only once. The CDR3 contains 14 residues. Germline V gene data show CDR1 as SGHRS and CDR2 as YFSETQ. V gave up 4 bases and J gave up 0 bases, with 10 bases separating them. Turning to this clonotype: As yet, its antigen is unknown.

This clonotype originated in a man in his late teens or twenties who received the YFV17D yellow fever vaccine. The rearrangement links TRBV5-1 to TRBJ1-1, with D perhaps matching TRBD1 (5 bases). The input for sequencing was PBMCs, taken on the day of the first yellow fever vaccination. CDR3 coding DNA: TGCGCCAGCAGCCGAGGGGCTTTGAACACTGAAGCTTTCTTT. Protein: CASSRGALNTEAFF.